Presented here are 29 T cell receptor beta chains from one specimen sequenced in a study of blood T cell repertoires in COVID-19. The data were produced by immunoSEQ multiplex PCR, yet TCRdb's version contains in-frame clones alone and is incomplete. The data show roughly 180,000 clones, roughly 86% seen once. The sample comprised peripheral blood. These receptor sequences come from a woman younger than 45 with active or convalescent COVID-19.

V gene TRBV27 combines with J gene TRBJ1-4, with unresolved D. V was pared by 3 bases and J by 5 bases, with 7 bases between. The germline gives CDR1 MNHEY, CDR2 SMNVEV (reference sequence). This CDR3 has 13 residues. CDR3 protein: CASSFHGNEKLFF. The CDR3, as DNA: TGTGCCAGCAGTTTCCACGGGAATGAAAAACTGTTTTTT. Supplemented by reference TRBV27 and TRBJ1-4, the full variable domain reads EAQVTQNPRYLITVTGKKLTVTCSQNMNHEYMSWYRQDPGLGLRQIYYSMNVEVTDKGDVPEGYKVSRKEKRNFPLILESPSPNQTSLYFCASSFHGNEKLFFGSGTQLSVL.

This chain links TRBV19 with TRBJ2-1; D gene ambiguous. Trimming shortened V by 3 bases and J by 2 bases, and 8 bases separated the two germline ends. CDR1 is LNHDA, CDR2 SQIVND, per germline (reference sequence). CDR3 length: 14 amino acids. CDR3 region: CASSITLAYNEQFF. The CDR3 DNA reads TGTGCCAGTAGTATTACCCTAGCCTACAATGAGCAGTTCTTC.

The chain employs TRBV28 and TRBJ1-1; 8 bases are shared with TRBD1. The V segment lost 2 bases and the J segment 1 base; nucleotides outside the gene matches: 9. Germline CDR1 and CDR2: MDHEN and SYDVKM. This CDR3 region has 17 residues. The CDR3 DNA reads as TGTGCCAGCAGTTTAGCGCAGGGGGCATGGGGGAACACTGAAGCTTTCTTT. It translates to CASSLAQGAWGNTEAFF.

V is TRBV19 and J is TRBJ2-7; D is ambiguous. The CDR3 sequence is 12 residues long. CDR1 is LNHDA, CDR2 SQIVND, per germline (reference sequence). V was clipped by 5 bases and J by 2 bases, with 7 bases between them. The CDR3, as DNA: TGTGCCAGTAGTTCGACTGCCTACGAGCAGTACTTC. Its protein product is CASSSTAYEQYF.

In DNA form, the CDR3 reads TGTGCCAGCGGGGGACTTGGCAATCAGCCCCAGCATTTT. This translates into CASGGLGNQPQHF. V usage is TRBV25-1 and J usage is TRBJ1-5; D might be TRBD1 (5 bases). V was trimmed by 8 bases and J by 2 bases, leaving 10 bases between them. This CDR3 is 13 amino acids long. The germline V gene encodes CDR1 MGHDK and CDR2 SYGVNS.

This sequence joins TRBV2 and TRBJ1-1, with D perhaps matching TRBD1 (5 bases). The CDR3 is made up of 12 amino acids. CDR1 and CDR2 (germline): SNHLY, FYNNEI. V was trimmed by 11 bases and J by 3 bases, leaving 13 bases between them. The CDR3 reads CAGEDIHTEAFF. CDR3 sequence (DNA): TGTGCCGGGGAGGACATCCACACTGAAGCTTTCTTT. Full variable domain (remainder filled in from reference TRBV2 and TRBJ1-1): EPEVTQTPSHQVTQMGQEVILRCVPISNHLYFYWYRQILGQKVEFLVSFYNNEISEKSEIFDDQFSVERPDGSNFTLKIRSTKLEDSAMYFCAGEDIHTEAFFGQGTRLTVV.

This sequence joins TRBV9 and TRBJ2-1; 8 nucleotides match TRBD1. The V gene end was trimmed by 2 bases and the J gene end by 2 bases; junction bases not matched to a gene: 9. Germline CDR1 and CDR2: SGDLS and YYNGEE. The CDR3 spans 17 residues. For the CDR3, the DNA is TGTGCCAGCAGCGTCGGGCGGGCGGGACAGGCCTACAATGAGCAGTTCTTC. Encoded protein: CASSVGRAGQAYNEQFF. Drawing the rest from reference TRBV9 and TRBJ2-1, the complete variable domain is DSGVTQTPKHLITATGQRVTLRCSPRSGDLSVYWYQQSLDQGLQFLIQYYNGEERAKGNILERFSAQQFPDLHSELNLSSLELGDSALYFCASSVGRAGQAYNEQFFGPGTRLTVL.

The chain recombines TRBV11-3 with TRBJ2-7; the D is unclear. The germline CDR1 and CDR2 sequences are SGHNT and YENEEA. Trimming pared 1 base from V and 3 bases from J, leaving 10 bases between. CDR3 size: 14 residues. The CDR3 sequence: CASSLGPLGYEQYF. The CDR3 DNA reads as TGTGCCAGCAGCTTAGGGCCCCTTGGCTACGAGCAGTACTTC.

This clone came up a few times. This chain uses TRBV27 with TRBJ2-7; maybe TRBD2 (7 bases). Germline CDR1 and CDR2: MNHEY and SMNVEV (reference sequence). With 7 bases removed from V and 2 bases from J, the gap between germline ends came to 18 bases. The CDR3 covers 15 residues. The CDR3 region is CASNRRDGGPYEQYF. DNA of the CDR3: TGTGCCAGCAATAGACGGGACGGGGGGCCCTACGAGCAGTACTTC.

This sequence joins TRBV18 and TRBJ2-1, with a possible D match to TRBD2 (6 bases). Trimming cost V 4 bases and J 4 bases, with 20 bases left between them. This CDR3 is 17 amino acids long. The germline V gene encodes CDR1 KGHSH and CDR2 LQKENI. The CDR3 protein is CASSLMGGRGEYNEQFF. The CDR3 nucleotides read TGTGCCAGCTCACTTATGGGAGGACGGGGAGAATACAATGAGCAGTTCTTC.

The J gene is TRBJ2-3, the V gene TRBV7-2; 7 bases agree with TRBD1. V lost 5 bases, J lost 3 bases, and 8 bases stayed unmatched. CDR3 length: 15 amino acids. Germline V gene lookup returns CDR1 SGHTA and CDR2 FQGNSA. CDR3: CASSPVGQRTDTQYF. The CDR3 coding sequence is TGTGCCAGCAGCCCCGTGGGACAGAGGACAGATACGCAGTATTTT.

CDR3 amino acids: CASKGRGYNQPQHF. In DNA, the CDR3 is TGTGCCAGCAAGGGCAGGGGGTACAATCAGCCCCAGCATTTT. The chain is built from TRBV6-5 and TRBJ1-5; the match to TRBD1 covers 7 bases. This CDR3 has 14 amino acids. Germline CDR1 MNHEY, CDR2 SVGAGI. V shed 7 bases, J shed 3 bases, and the junction held 6 bases outside the gene matches.

CDR3 in DNA: TGTGCCAGCAGCACAACAGGGGGGGCTAGAACTAATGAAAAACTGTTTTTT. It is translated as CASSTTGGARTNEKLFF. The chain has TRBV21-1 and TRBJ1-4; TRBD1, as called in the table, went unchecked against the DNA. TRBV21-1 is assigned pseudogene status. CDR3 size: 17 residues.

The chain couples TRBV5-4 to TRBJ2-5; TRBD2 aligns across 8 bases. CDR3 length equals 16 residues. Losses at the gene ends were 3 bases for V and 5 bases for J; bases not matched to a gene: 12. Germline CDR1 reads SGHNT; CDR2 reads YYREEE (reference sequence). CDR3 protein: CASSSGGAEANETQYF. Here the CDR3 DNA reads TGTGCCAGCAGCTCCGGGGGGGCGGAAGCTAATGAGACCCAGTACTTC. The variable domain in full, with the rest retrieved from reference TRBV5-4 and TRBJ2-5, is ETGVTQSPTHLIKTRGQQVTLRCSSQSGHNTVSWYQQALGQGPQFIFQYYREEENGRGNFPPRFSGLQFPNYSSELNVNALELDDSALYLCASSSGGAEANETQYFGPGTRLLVL.

This chain uses TRBV11-2 with TRBJ1-1, with TRBD1 matching over 9 bases. There are 17 residues in the CDR3. Per the germline V gene, CDR1 is SGHAT and CDR2 is FQNNGV. After removal of 1 base from V and 5 bases from J, the junction contained 11 bases not matched to a gene. CDR3 in DNA: TGTGCCAGCAGCTTAGGGTTAACAGGGGGCGCGCGTACTGAAGCTTTCTTT. Amino acids: CASSLGLTGGARTEAFF.

The rearrangement uses TRBV7-6 and TRBJ1-6; weak D call: TRBD1 (5 bases). The length of the CDR3 is 14 residues. The ends were cut back, 6 bases at V and 7 bases at J, with 13 bases in the middle. The V gene's germline CDR1 is SGHVS and CDR2 FNYEAQ. The CDR3 protein is CASSFQGRNSPLHF. CDR3 nucleotide sequence: TGTGCCAGCAGTTTCCAGGGCCGGAATTCACCCCTCCACTTT.

This chain connects TRBV3-1 (or the pseudogene TRBV3-2) to TRBJ2-1; a possible D gene is TRBD2 (5 bases). Germline V CDR1 and CDR2: LGHDT, YNNKEL (reference sequence). The CDR3 length is 12 residues. V was pared by 4 bases and J by 7 bases, with 8 bases between. The DNA of the CDR3 is TGTGCCAGCAGCCGGGGAGTAAATGAGCAGTTCTTC. Protein product: CASSRGVNEQFF.

This chain uses TRBV23-1 with TRBJ1-6; perhaps TRBD1 as D (5 bases). TRBV23-1 is an ORF; its function is uncertain. V was shortened by 3 bases and J by 9 bases, with 12 bases between the two germline ends. CDR3 size: 14 residues. In DNA form, the CDR3 reads TGCGCCAGCAGTCACGGGGGTGGGGGTTCACCCCTCCACTTT. Translation gives CASSHGGGGSPLHF.

In its sample, this clone was seen once. The rearrangement uses TRBV27 and TRBJ1-1, with a tentative D call TRBD1 (5 bases). The V and J ends lost 3 bases and 0 bases respectively, with 11 bases between them. Germline V CDR1 and CDR2: MNHEY, SMNVEV (reference sequence). The CDR3 extends over 15 amino acids. The CDR3 spells CASSLGGKVNTEAFF. The CDR3 DNA reads as TGTGCCAGCAGTTTGGGGGGGAAGGTGAACACTGAAGCTTTCTTT.

The chain is built from TRBV6-5 and TRBJ1-5, with D perhaps matching TRBD1 (6 bases). This CDR3 region has 16 residues. V was shortened by 3 bases and J by 3 bases, with 15 bases between the two germline ends. CDR1 MNHEY and CDR2 SVGAGI come from the germline V gene. DNA of the CDR3: TGTGCCAGCAGTTATGTACCGCCAGGGGACAATCAGCCCCAGCATTTT. Protein sequence: CASSYVPPGDNQPQHF.

The chain is built from TRBV10-1 and TRBJ2-3, with TRBD2 identical over 11 bases. The ends lost 5 bases at V and 2 bases at J; junction bases unmatched: 6. The CDR3 loop spans 16 amino acids. Germline V gene sequence: CDR1 WNHNN, CDR2 SYGVQD (reference sequence). This CDR3 reads CASSLGLAATTDTQYF. In DNA form, the CDR3 reads TGCGCCAGCAGTCTGGGACTAGCGGCCACCACAGATACGCAGTATTTT.

This chain connects TRBV18 to TRBJ2-7; 7 nucleotides align to TRBD2. V trimming: 0 bases; J trimming: 2 bases; junction bases outside the gene matches: 4. The CDR3 loop spans 15 amino acids. Germline V gene lookup returns CDR1 KGHSH and CDR2 LQKENI. The DNA for the CDR3 is TGTGCCAGCTCACCACCGGGGGGGGTGGCCTACGAGCAGTACTTC. It yields the protein CASSPPGGVAYEQYF.

The rearrangement uses TRBV19 and TRBJ2-7, with D maybe TRBD1 (5 bases). The CDR3 has 13 residues. Germline CDR1 is LNHDA and CDR2 is SQIVND (reference sequence). V was cut by 11 bases and J by 0 bases, with 14 bases left in between. The CDR3 coding sequence is TGTGCCCGTACCCTCAGGGTCTCCTACGAGCAGTACTTC. Translating gives CARTLRVSYEQYF.

The V gene is TRBV10-3, the J gene TRBJ2-3, with 8 bases identical to TRBD2. The germline gives CDR1 ENHRY, CDR2 SYGVKD. The CDR3 consists of 16 residues. J gave up 4 bases and V 0 bases, and 6 bases lay outside the gene matches. The CDR3 is CAISESIGRGSDTQYF. The CDR3, as DNA: TGTGCCATCAGTGAGTCTATCGGGAGGGGGTCAGATACGCAGTATTTT.

The genes are TRBV21-1 and TRBJ2-3; TRBD1 is taken as the D call from the table, unchecked against the DNA. TRBV21-1 is tagged as a pseudogene. CDR3 size: 18 residues. The CDR3 DNA is TGTGCCAGCAGCAAACTAGACAGGGGACCATATAGCACAGATACGCAGTATTTT. Its translation: CASSKLDRGPYSTDTQYF.

The table lists this clone with a count of one. The chain is built from TRBV7-2 and TRBJ2-5; D call uncertain. In germline, CDR1 is SGHTA, CDR2 FQGNSA. This CDR3 spans 14 amino acids. Trimming removed 0 bases from V and 1 base from J, with 6 bases in between. This CDR3 reads CASSLAAVQETQYF. The CDR3 DNA is TGTGCCAGCAGCTTAGCGGCGGTCCAAGAGACCCAGTACTTC. Looking up the rest from reference TRBV7-2 and TRBJ2-5 gives the full variable domain: GAGVSQSPSNKVTEKGKDVELRCDPISGHTALYWYRQSLGQGLEFLIYFQGNSAPDKSGLPSDRFSAERTGGSVSTLTIQRTQQEDSAVYLCASSLAAVQETQYFGPGTRLLVL.

The rearrangement joins TRBV20-1 to TRBJ2-7; D not resolved. The CDR3 sequence is 11 residues long. Trimming removed 5 bases from V and 1 base from J, with 6 bases in between. The germline CDR1 and CDR2 sequences are DFQATT and SNEGSKA (reference sequence). In DNA, the CDR3 is TGCAGTGCTTCCCTATCCTACGAGCAGTACTTC. This codes for CSASLSYEQYF.

V usage is TRBV30 and J usage is TRBJ1-1; no reliable D call. Germline V gene lookup returns CDR1 GTSNPN and CDR2 SVGIG (reference sequence). V lost 5 bases, J lost 0 bases, and 16 bases lay in between. This CDR3 has 15 amino acids. This CDR3 reads CAWEGGEILNTEAFF. The CDR3 nucleotides read TGTGCCTGGGAAGGCGGGGAGATCCTGAACACTGAAGCTTTCTTT.

V and J are TRBV25-1 and TRBJ1-2; 12 bases align to TRBD1. This CDR3 is 15 amino acids long. CDR1 is MGHDK, CDR2 SYGVNS, per germline. The V segment lost 4 bases and the J segment 2 bases; nucleotides outside the gene matches: 2. The CDR3 loop is CASSGGTGGNYGYTF. The DNA for the CDR3 is TGTGCCAGCAGTGGCGGGACAGGGGGCAACTATGGCTACACCTTC.